These T cell receptor beta chains were read from a single sample in a study of shared clonotypes between healthy human individuals. The protocol was immunoSEQ multiplex PCR, while the TCRdb copy is restricted to in-frame clones and leaves out a portion. The table lists some 2,500,000 clones, 85% to 95% of them singletons. The sample comprised naive CD4+ T cells from PBMCs. These receptors all stem from a man between 18 and 29 years old in good health. Some clones in this sample may be carry-over from other donors' samples. Both conserved end residues are part of each CDR3. Each record gives: J gene, D gene, V gene, clone size, CDR3 protein, CDR3 DNA. A D gene is named only where the DNA matches it firmly. Rows give clone size only sometimes, using once, few, many, or a class for an expanded clone.

J gene: TRBJ2-1
D gene: TRBD2
V gene: TRBV12-5
clone size: -
CDR3 protein: CASGSGLAYNEQFF
CDR3 DNA: TGTGCTAGTGGTTCGGGACTAGCGTACAATGAGCAGTTCTTC

J gene: TRBJ2-3
D gene: -
V gene: TRBV7-3
clone size: -
CDR3 protein: CASSNQGSDTQYF
CDR3 DNA: TGTGCCAGCAGCAACCAGGGGTCAGATACGCAGTATTTT

J gene: TRBJ2-7
D gene: TRBD2
V gene: TRBV28
clone size: -
CDR3 protein: CASSLGRGYEQYF
CDR3 DNA: TGTGCCAGCAGCCTCGGGAGGGGGTACGAGCAGTACTTC

J gene: TRBJ1-4
D gene: -
V gene: TRBV4-1
clone size: -
CDR3 protein: CASSQEGVPYEKLFF
CDR3 DNA: TGCGCCAGCAGCCAAGAGGGGGTCCCATATGAAAAACTGTTTTTT

J gene: TRBJ1-5
D gene: -
V gene: TRBV19
clone size: -
CDR3 protein: CASKPSRGSGANQPQHF
CDR3 DNA: TGTGCCAGTAAACCCAGCAGGGGTTCGGGGGCCAATCAGCCCCAGCATTTT

J gene: TRBJ2-3
D gene: -
V gene: TRBV28
clone size: once
CDR3 protein: CASSRPMADTQYF
CDR3 DNA: TGTGCCAGCAGTAGGCCCATGGCAGATACGCAGTATTTT

J gene: TRBJ1-6
D gene: -
V gene: TRBV6-5
clone size: -
CDR3 protein: CASSRQGGFSPLHF
CDR3 DNA: TGTGCCAGCAGTCGGCAGGGAGGGTTCTCACCCCTCCACTTT

J gene: TRBJ2-7
D gene: -
V gene: TRBV28
clone size: -
CDR3 protein: CASSLPGREQYF
CDR3 DNA: TGTGCCAGCAGCCTCCCAGGGCGCGAGCAGTACTTC

J gene: TRBJ2-1
D gene: TRBD2
V gene: TRBV5-1
clone size: -
CDR3 protein: CASRVSGIRNEQFF
CDR3 DNA: TGCGCCAGCAGAGTTAGCGGGATCCGTAATGAGCAGTTCTTC

J gene: TRBJ2-1
D gene: -
V gene: TRBV9
clone size: -
CDR3 protein: CASSVTGTTQFF
CDR3 DNA: TGTGCCAGCAGCGTAACCGGGACGACGCAGTTCTTC

J gene: TRBJ2-2
D gene: -
V gene: TRBV5-6
clone size: -
CDR3 protein: CASSLVASYRGTGELFF
CDR3 DNA: TGTGCCAGCAGCTTGGTGGCCAGTTACCGGGGCACCGGGGAGCTGTTTTTT

J gene: TRBJ2-2
D gene: -
V gene: TRBV7-3
clone size: -
CDR3 protein: CASSAGTLNTGELFF
CDR3 DNA: TGTGCCAGCAGCGCCGGGACTCTGAACACCGGGGAGCTGTTTTTT

J gene: TRBJ2-7
D gene: TRBD1
V gene: TRBV5-1
clone size: -
CDR3 protein: CASSPRTGEDEQYF
CDR3 DNA: TGCGCCAGCAGCCCCCGGACAGGAGAAGACGAGCAGTACTTC

J gene: TRBJ2-2
D gene: TRBD1
V gene: TRBV12-5
clone size: -
CDR3 protein: CASGLTRTGGRNTGELFF
CDR3 DNA: TGTGCTAGTGGTTTGACTCGGACAGGGGGACGGAACACCGGGGAGCTGTTTTTT

J gene: TRBJ1-1
D gene: -
V gene: TRBV28
clone size: few
CDR3 protein: CASSPFRNTEAFF
CDR3 DNA: TGTGCCAGCAGTCCCTTTCGGAACACTGAAGCTTTCTTT

J gene: TRBJ1-5
D gene: -
V gene: TRBV30
clone size: few
CDR3 protein: CAWATGQGHWPQHF
CDR3 DNA: TGTGCCTGGGCGACCGGGCAGGGACATTGGCCCCAGCATTTT

J gene: TRBJ1-1
D gene: -
V gene: TRBV9
clone size: few
CDR3 protein: CASSVVGENTEAFF
CDR3 DNA: TGTGCCAGCAGCGTAGTAGGAGAAAACACTGAAGCTTTCTTT

J gene: TRBJ1-4
D gene: -
V gene: TRBV5-6
clone size: once
CDR3 protein: CASSSKTFRSGEKLFF
CDR3 DNA: TGTGCCAGCAGCTCCAAGACCTTCCGGAGCGGCGAAAAACTGTTTTTT

J gene: TRBJ2-7
D gene: TRBD2
V gene: TRBV5-6
clone size: -
CDR3 protein: CASSWRIAGDMYEQYF
CDR3 DNA: TGTGCCAGCAGCTGGAGAATAGCGGGAGATATGTACGAGCAGTACTTC

J gene: TRBJ1-1
D gene: -
V gene: TRBV7-8
clone size: -
CDR3 protein: CASSLVQGTEAFF
CDR3 DNA: TGTGCCAGCAGCTTAGTACAGGGCACTGAAGCTTTCTTT

J gene: TRBJ1-1
D gene: -
V gene: TRBV9
clone size: -
CDR3 protein: CASRGPGGTEAFF
CDR3 DNA: TGTGCCAGCCGGGGGCCCGGGGGCACTGAAGCTTTCTTT